These 5 T cell receptor beta chains originate from one sample sequenced in a study of cytomegalovirus exposure and HLA in healthy donors. Profiled with immunoSEQ multiplex PCR; TCRdb holds only in-frame clones, not every one. The sample has 75,000 to 100,000 clones; roughly 97% are singletons. The sequencing sample was made of PBMCs. The receptors stem from a young man in good health and CMV-seronegative.

The chain joins TRBV28 to TRBJ1-5, with TRBD1 identical over 8 bases. With 3 bases clipped from V and 6 bases from J, the junction kept 7 bases outside the gene matches. Germline V gene sequence: CDR1 MDHEN, CDR2 SYDVKM. CDR3 length: 15 amino acids. CDR3 loop: CASSFPATGVQPQHF. The CDR3 coding sequence is TGTGCCAGCAGTTTCCCCGCGACAGGGGTTCAGCCCCAGCATTTT.

V usage is TRBV9 and J usage is TRBJ2-1, with 9 bases matching TRBD1. This CDR3 has 16 amino acids. Trimming at V came to 0 bases and at J to 10 bases, leaving 11 bases not matched to a gene. The V gene's germline CDR1 is SGDLS and CDR2 YYNGEE. CDR3 loop: CASSVEGQGLVREQFF. Here the CDR3 DNA reads TGTGCCAGCAGCGTAGAGGGACAGGGTTTAGTCAGGGAGCAGTTCTTC.

With respect to this clone: The sample holds other DNA sequences that translate to the same CDR3. The chain joins TRBV18 to TRBJ1-1; D gene uncertain. The CDR3 loop spans 13 amino acids. V lost 3 bases to trimming and J lost 1 base, with 6 bases between them. CDR1 and CDR2 (germline): KGHSH, LQKENI. Here the CDR3 reads CASSPGQNTEAFF. CDR3 coding DNA: TGTGCCAGCTCACCTGGGCAGAACACTGAAGCTTTCTTT.

The chain has TRBV7-9 and TRBJ1-1; D not certain. CDR3 length equals 15 residues. Trimming took off 1 base at V and 4 bases at J, with 13 bases between the two ends. Germline loops: CDR1 SEHNR, CDR2 FQNEAQ (reference sequence). CDR3 DNA: TGTGCCAGCAGCTTAGTTCTGGGAGCGGGCACTGAAGCTTTCTTT. It encodes CASSLVLGAGTEAFF.

This chain connects TRBV27 to TRBJ1-4, with D perhaps TRBD1 (6 bases). Germline assignment: CDR1 MNHEY and CDR2 SMNVEV (reference sequence). There are 13 residues in the CDR3. Trimming stripped 3 bases from V and 6 bases from J, with 8 bases between. DNA of the CDR3: TGTGCCAGCAGTTTCCAGGGGTATGAAAAACTGTTTTTT. Protein product: CASSFQGYEKLFF.